These 30 T cell receptor beta chains were all obtained from the same sample, sequenced in a study of shared clonotypes between healthy human individuals. TCRdb keeps only in-frame clones here, not all; method: immunoSEQ multiplex PCR. The sample includes millions of clones, roughly 94% of them seen just once. The sample was naive CD4+ T cells sorted from blood. The subset here: CD45RA+ positively selected. The source of these receptors is a man aged 18-30 years in good health.

The gene calls are TRBV11-2 and TRBJ2-2; 9 bases are a match to TRBD1. J gave up 5 bases and V 3 bases, and 7 bases lay outside the gene matches. Germline V gene sequence: CDR1 SGHAT, CDR2 FQNNGV. This CDR3 spans 16 amino acids. CDR3 nucleotides: TGTGCCAGCAGCTTGGGGACAGGGAGTCGGACCGGGGAGCTGTTTTTT. It is translated as CASSLGTGSRTGELFF.

The chain is built from TRBV29-1 and TRBJ1-2; D is undetermined. This CDR3 has 12 amino acids. Germline V gene sequence: CDR1 SQVTM, CDR2 ANQGSEA. V was cut by 3 bases and J by 2 bases, with 7 bases left in between. The CDR3 protein is CSVDIINYGYTF. CDR3 bases: TGCAGCGTTGATATCATCAACTATGGCTACACCTTC.

The gene calls are TRBV28 and TRBJ2-7; possible D gene TRBD1, 6 bases. The CDR3 is 14 amino acids. From germline, CDR1 is MDHEN and CDR2 SYDVKM. V was clipped by 3 bases and J by 7 bases, with 16 bases between them. In nucleotides, the CDR3 is TGTGCCAGCAGTTTCACAGGGATTCTCGGGGAGCAGTACTTC. Its protein is CASSFTGILGEQYF.

The chain has TRBV30 and TRBJ1-1, with D maybe TRBD1 (5 bases). The CDR3 has 13 residues. Germline V gene sequence: CDR1 GTSNPN, CDR2 SVGIG (reference sequence). V dropped 4 bases and J dropped 5 bases, with 14 bases sitting between them. CDR3 residues: CAWTRRGETEAFF. CDR3 DNA: TGTGCCTGGACGAGGCGGGGGGAGACTGAAGCTTTCTTT.

The chain is built from TRBV2 and TRBJ2-5; D gene unclear. In germline, CDR1 is SNHLY, CDR2 FYNNEI. V dropped 0 bases and J dropped 13 bases, with 15 bases sitting between them. This CDR3 is 13 amino acids long. The CDR3 sequence is CASSEAGPARVYF. CDR3 DNA: TGTGCCAGCAGTGAAGCAGGTCCCGCCAGAGTGTACTTC.

The gene calls are TRBV10-1 and TRBJ1-1; no clear D gene. From germline, CDR1 is WNHNN and CDR2 SYGVQD (reference sequence). This CDR3 has 16 residues. V lost 1 base to trimming and J lost 2 bases, with 14 bases between them. CDR3 residues: CASSEFGNPINTEAFF. CDR3 DNA: TGCGCCAGCAGTGAGTTTGGAAACCCCATTAACACTGAAGCTTTCTTT.

The chain joins TRBV11-2 to TRBJ2-2; 8 nucleotides agree with TRBD1. Losses at the gene ends were 2 bases for V and 5 bases for J; bases not matched to a gene: 4. CDR3 length equals 15 residues. CDR1 and CDR2 (germline): SGHAT, FQNNGV. The CDR3 reads CASSLTGGRTGELFF. CDR3 bases: TGTGCCAGCAGCTTAACAGGGGGAAGGACCGGGGAGCTGTTTTTT.

V and J are TRBV5-1 and TRBJ1-1; a possible D gene is TRBD1 (5 bases). The CDR3 has 14 residues. The germline V gene has CDR1 SGHRS and CDR2 YFSETQ. V was cut by 6 bases and J by 1 base, with 13 bases left in between. CDR3 nucleotides: TGCGCCAGCATCAAAGACAGTCAGAACACTGAAGCTTTCTTT. Its translation: CASIKDSQNTEAFF.

CDR3 loop: CASSLMVSAEGDQPQHF. DNA for the CDR3: TGTGCCAGCAGCTTAATGGTCTCAGCGGAAGGGGATCAGCCCCAGCATTTT. The chain employs TRBV7-2 and TRBJ1-5; tentative D call: TRBD1 (5 bases). The CDR3 runs 17 residues. The V gene lost 2 bases and the J gene lost 5 bases, with 19 bases spanning the gap. The germline V gene encodes CDR1 SGHTA and CDR2 FQGNSA. The full variable domain, in which reference TRBV7-2 and TRBJ1-5 provide the parts outside the CDR3, is GAGVSQSPSNKVTEKGKDVELRCDPISGHTALYWYRQSLGQGLEFLIYFQGNSAPDKSGLPSDRFSAERTGGSVSTLTIQRTQQEDSAVYLCASSLMVSAEGDQPQHFGDGTRLSIL.

The chain uses TRBV30 and TRBJ2-3; the match to TRBD2 covers 10 bases. The V segment lost 4 bases and the J segment 2 bases; nucleotides outside the gene matches: 6. Germline values: CDR1 GTSNPN, CDR2 SVGIG (reference sequence). The CDR3 contains 15 residues. The CDR3 reads CAWMSLAGVTDTQYF. The DNA of the CDR3 is TGTGCCTGGATGTCGCTAGCGGGGGTCACAGATACGCAGTATTTT.

The chain has TRBV18 and TRBJ1-1; D gene unclear. Deletions cut 0 bases from V and 2 bases from J, with 10 bases between. Germline V CDR1 and CDR2: KGHSH, LQKENI. There are 15 residues in the CDR3. CDR3 nucleotide sequence: TGTGCCAGCTCACCACCCGACCTGGTAAACACTGAAGCTTTCTTT. Its translation is CASSPPDLVNTEAFF. The full variable domain, in which reference TRBV18 and TRBJ1-1 provide the parts outside the CDR3, is NAGVMQNPRHLVRRRGQEARLRCSPMKGHSHVYWYRQLPEEGLKFMVYLQKENIIDESGMPKERFSAEFPKEGPSILRIQQVVRGDSAAYFCASSPPDLVNTEAFFGQGTRLTVV.

The J gene is TRBJ2-3, the V gene TRBV2; weak D call: TRBD1 (6 bases). Germline V gene data show CDR1 as SNHLY and CDR2 as FYNNEI. V gave up 1 base and J gave up 5 bases, with 16 bases separating them. This CDR3 is 16 amino acids long. The chain's CDR3 is CASSEVSYRVGDTQYF. CDR3 nucleotides: TGTGCCAGCAGTGAAGTTAGTTACAGGGTAGGAGATACGCAGTATTTT.

CDR3 bases: TGTGCTAGTGTCAAGGACAGGGCCATCCGGAATGAGCAGTTCTTC. It translates to CASVKDRAIRNEQFF. The V call is TRBV12-5, the J call TRBJ2-1, with 8 bases matching TRBD1. Trimming cost V 7 bases and J 7 bases; bases outside gene matches: 12. Germline values: CDR1 LGHNT, CDR2 FRNRAP. The CDR3 covers 15 residues.

This rearrangement joins TRBV6-6 to TRBJ1-1, with a possible D match to TRBD1 (5 bases). The V end was cut by 5 bases, the J end by 1 base, with 8 bases between. From germline, CDR1 is MNHNY and CDR2 SVGAGI (reference sequence). The length of the CDR3 is 13 residues. The CDR3 is CASSTTENTEAFF. CDR3 nucleotide sequence: TGTGCCAGCAGTACGACAGAGAACACTGAAGCTTTCTTT.

The chain uses TRBV5-1 and TRBJ1-2; D is ambiguous. The CDR3 extends over 15 amino acids. Germline CDR1 reads SGHRS; CDR2 reads YFSETQ. With 3 bases removed from V and 6 bases from J, the gap between germline ends came to 18 bases. This CDR3 is CASSSLPEGPNGYTF. CDR3 DNA sequence: TGCGCCAGCAGCTCACTCCCAGAAGGCCCCAATGGCTACACCTTC.

V gene TRBV5-1 combines with J gene TRBJ1-5; a weak D match, TRBD1 (5 bases). Germline V gene sequence: CDR1 SGHRS, CDR2 YFSETQ. V lost 4 bases to trimming and J lost 4 bases, with 9 bases between them. The CDR3 has 13 residues. The CDR3 reads CASSAGGNQPQHF. The DNA for the CDR3 is TGCGCCAGCAGCGCGGGGGGGAATCAGCCCCAGCATTTT.

The rearrangement joins TRBV7-2 to TRBJ1-6, with 9 bases identical to TRBD1. CDR3 length equals 14 residues. J lost 7 bases, V lost 5 bases, and 3 bases had no gene match. CDR1 is SGHTA and CDR2 is FQGNSA in the germline V gene. CDR3 sequence reads: CASSLDRGNSPLHF. As DNA, the CDR3 is TGTGCCAGCAGCCTCGACAGGGGGAATTCACCCCTCCACTTT.

The table lists this clone with a few counts. The chain uses TRBV6-5 and TRBJ2-1; D call uncertain. CDR1 is MNHEY and CDR2 is SVGAGI in the germline V gene. The V end was cut by 4 bases, the J end by 0 bases, with 10 bases between. CDR3 length: 15 amino acids. This chain's CDR3 is CASSSELSSYNEQFF. CDR3 nucleotide sequence: TGTGCCAGCAGTTCCGAACTTAGCTCCTACAATGAGCAGTTCTTC.

Details on this clone: Different DNA sequences within this sample yield the same CDR3. The chain carries TRBV29-1 and TRBJ2-7; possibly TRBD2 for D (6 bases). The CDR3 is 11 amino acids. The germline gives CDR1 SQVTM, CDR2 ANQGSEA. Between the trimmed V and J ends, which lost 4 bases and 3 bases, there was a span of 7 bases. The CDR3 sequence is CSVVGGYEQYF. The CDR3 DNA is TGCAGCGTTGTCGGGGGCTACGAGCAGTACTTC.

The chain employs TRBV6-5 and TRBJ1-1, with unresolved D. The germline CDR1 and CDR2 sequences are MNHEY and SVGAGI. This CDR3 contains 14 residues. Trimming pared 6 bases from V and 5 bases from J, leaving 16 bases between. CDR3 bases: TGTGCCAGCAGCCCCATTGGACTCGGGACTGAAGCTTTCTTT. It translates to CASSPIGLGTEAFF.

The chain links TRBV10-3 to TRBJ1-1; D gene uncertain. V dropped 5 bases and J dropped 0 bases, with 13 bases sitting between them. Germline CDR1 ENHRY, CDR2 SYGVKD. The CDR3 is 15 amino acids. DNA for the CDR3: TGTGCCATCAGTATGACACCAACTATGAACACTGAAGCTTTCTTT. Amino acids: CAISMTPTMNTEAFF.

This clone was detected many times. The chain combines TRBV11-2 with TRBJ1-1; D is undetermined. The V end lost 6 bases, the J end lost 4 bases, and 15 bases lay between the germline ends. Germline V gene sequence: CDR1 SGHAT, CDR2 FQNNGV. This CDR3 is built from 14 residues. The chain's CDR3 is CASSLDSSITEAFF. CDR3 bases: TGTGCCAGCAGTCTGGACTCGTCTATCACTGAAGCTTTCTTT.

The chain has TRBV14 and TRBJ2-6; 7 positions match TRBD1. Trimming at V came to 4 bases and at J to 0 bases, leaving 12 bases not matched to a gene. Germline CDR1 reads SGHDN; CDR2 reads FVKESK. CDR3 size: 19 residues. The CDR3 nucleotides are TGTGCCAGCAGCCGCCTTCAATGGGACAGAGACTCTGGGGCCAACGTCCTGACTTTC. Translating it yields CASSRLQWDRDSGANVLTF. The full variable domain, completed using reference TRBV14 and TRBJ2-6, is EAGVTQFPSHSVIEKGQTVTLRCDPISGHDNLYWYRRVMGKEIKFLLHFVKESKQDESGMPNNRFLAERTGGTYSTLKVQPAELEDSGVYFCASSRLQWDRDSGANVLTFGAGSRLTVL.

The chain carries TRBV7-2 and TRBJ1-5; D might be TRBD1 (5 bases). The CDR3 is 12 residues long. The V end lost 4 bases, the J end lost 10 bases, and 11 bases lay between the germline ends. From germline, CDR1 is SGHTA and CDR2 FQGNSA. The CDR3 bases are TGTGCCAGCAGCTCATGGGGGGGACCCCAGCATTTT. Its protein product is CASSSWGGPQHF.

As to this clone: Other DNA variants within this sample encode the same CDR3. The V gene is TRBV7-2, the J gene TRBJ2-7; 13 nucleotides line up with TRBD2. From germline, CDR1 is SGHTA and CDR2 FQGNSA. Unmatched junction bases numbered 3, after V lost 4 bases and J lost 3 bases. There are 15 residues in the CDR3. CDR3 in amino acids: CASSSRTSGSYEQYF. The CDR3 coding sequence is TGTGCCAGCAGCTCCCGGACTAGCGGGAGCTACGAGCAGTACTTC.

V is TRBV7-2 and J is TRBJ2-3, with D hard to call. V was pared by 5 bases and J by 1 base, with 22 bases between. CDR1 SGHTA and CDR2 FQGNSA come from the germline V gene. The CDR3 extends over 18 amino acids. The CDR3 DNA follows: TGTGCCAGCAGCGGAACGGGCCTCTACTTTAGAGGCACAGATACGCAGTATTTT. Protein sequence: CASSGTGLYFRGTDTQYF.

This chain joins TRBV6-6 and TRBJ2-1; 8 positions agree with TRBD2. V shed 0 bases, J shed 4 bases, and the junction held 5 bases outside the gene matches. The CDR3 contains 16 residues. Germline V CDR1 and CDR2: MNHNY, SVGAGI (reference sequence). CDR3 sequence (DNA): TGTGCCAGCAGTTACTCGAGCTTAGCGGGATACAATGAGCAGTTCTTC. Protein sequence: CASSYSSLAGYNEQFF.

The chain combines TRBV7-2 with TRBJ1-6; D remains unclear. There are 18 residues in the CDR3. Per germline, CDR1 SGHTA and CDR2 FQGNSA. Trimming cost V 1 base and J 11 bases, with 24 bases left between them. The CDR3 DNA follows: TGTGCCAGCAGCTTAGATTTTATACCGGGGTCTCCCCTTACACCCCTCCACTTT. Its translation is CASSLDFIPGSPLTPLHF.

The CDR3, as DNA: TGTGCCATCAGTCAACCGGGACAGGGCAATCAGCCCCAGCATTTT. This sequence encodes CAISQPGQGNQPQHF. The chain combines TRBV10-3 with TRBJ1-5; 8 nucleotides match TRBD1. This CDR3 comprises 15 residues. Germline V gene sequence: CDR1 ENHRY, CDR2 SYGVKD. V gave up 5 bases and J gave up 2 bases; unmatched junction bases: 5.

This rearrangement joins TRBV4-2 to TRBJ2-5; D gene uncertain. Trimming pared 1 base from V and 2 bases from J, leaving 8 bases between. The CDR3 is 14 amino acids. Germline CDR1 is LGHNA and CDR2 is YNFKEQ. The CDR3 region has the DNA TGTGCCAGCAGCCAAGGCATAACTCAAGAGACCCAGTACTTC. Its protein is CASSQGITQETQYF.